This TCR beta chain stems from a study of technical replicates of blood from several donors. The protocol was immunoSEQ multiplex PCR, while the TCRdb copy is restricted to in-frame clones and leaves out a portion. The table records approximately 95,000 clones, approximately 96% of them present only once. This clone was found once. With 3 bases removed from V and 3 bases from J, the gap between germline ends came to 12 bases. This CDR3 has 14 residues. Germline loops: CDR1 KGHSH, CDR2 LQKENI. The TCR comes from a human donor in good health. Specimen: T cells isolated from PBMCs. The chain uses TRBV18 and TRBJ2-7; a possible D gene is TRBD1 (6 bases). The DNA of the CDR3 is TGTGCCAGCTCACCGATGGACAGCCTCTACGAGCAGTACTTC. Amino acid sequence: CASSPMDSLYEQYF.